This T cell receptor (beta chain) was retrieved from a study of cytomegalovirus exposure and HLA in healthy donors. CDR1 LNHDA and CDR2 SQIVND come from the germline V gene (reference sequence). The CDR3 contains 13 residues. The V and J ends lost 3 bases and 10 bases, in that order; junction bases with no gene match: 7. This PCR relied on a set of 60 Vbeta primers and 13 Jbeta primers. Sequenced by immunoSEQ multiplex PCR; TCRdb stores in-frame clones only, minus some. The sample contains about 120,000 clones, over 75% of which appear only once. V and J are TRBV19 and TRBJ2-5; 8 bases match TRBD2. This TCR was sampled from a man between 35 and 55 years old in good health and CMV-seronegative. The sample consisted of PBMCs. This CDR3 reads CASSINGLAFQYF. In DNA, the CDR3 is TGTGCCAGTAGTATTAATGGACTAGCTTTCCAGTACTTC.